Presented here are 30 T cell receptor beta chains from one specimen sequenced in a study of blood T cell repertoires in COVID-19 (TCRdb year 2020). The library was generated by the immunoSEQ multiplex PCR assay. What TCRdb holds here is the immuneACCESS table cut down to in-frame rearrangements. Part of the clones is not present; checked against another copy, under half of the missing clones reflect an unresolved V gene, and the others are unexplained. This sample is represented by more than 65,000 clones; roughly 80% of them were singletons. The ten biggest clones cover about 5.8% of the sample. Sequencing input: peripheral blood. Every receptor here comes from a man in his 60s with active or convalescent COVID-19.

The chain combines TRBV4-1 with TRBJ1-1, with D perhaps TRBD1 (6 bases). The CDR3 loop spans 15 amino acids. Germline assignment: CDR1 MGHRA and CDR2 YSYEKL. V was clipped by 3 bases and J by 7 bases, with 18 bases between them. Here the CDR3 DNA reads TGCGCCAGCAGCCACGCTCCGGACAGAGCAGTTGAAGCTTTCTTT. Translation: CASSHAPDRAVEAFF.

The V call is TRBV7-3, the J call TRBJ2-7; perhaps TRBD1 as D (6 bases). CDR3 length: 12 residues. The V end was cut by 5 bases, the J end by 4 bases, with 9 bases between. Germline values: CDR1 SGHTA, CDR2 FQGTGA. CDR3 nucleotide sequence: TGTGCCAGCAGCGACCAGGGGTACGAGCAGTACTTC. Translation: CASSDQGYEQYF.

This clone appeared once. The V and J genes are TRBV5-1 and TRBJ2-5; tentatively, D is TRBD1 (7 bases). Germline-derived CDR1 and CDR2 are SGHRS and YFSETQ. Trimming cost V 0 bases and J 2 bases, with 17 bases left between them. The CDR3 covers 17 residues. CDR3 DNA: TGCGCCAGCAGCTTGGAGGGGGCTAGCGCCACGCAAGAGACCCAGTACTTC. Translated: CASSLEGASATQETQYF.

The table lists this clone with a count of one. The CDR3 here is CASSLEGQKQYF. The CDR3 coding sequence is TGTGCCAGCAGCTTAGAGGGACAGAAGCAGTACTTC. This chain uses TRBV11-2 with TRBJ2-7; 7 bases are shared with TRBD1. The V gene end was trimmed by 0 bases and the J gene end by 8 bases; junction bases not matched to a gene: 1. This CDR3 has 12 amino acids. CDR1 and CDR2 from the germline V gene are SGHAT and FQNNGV.

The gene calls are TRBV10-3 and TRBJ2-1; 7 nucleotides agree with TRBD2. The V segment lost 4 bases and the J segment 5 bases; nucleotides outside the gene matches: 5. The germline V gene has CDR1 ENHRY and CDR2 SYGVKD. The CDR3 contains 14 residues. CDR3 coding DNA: TGTGCCATCAGTGCGACCGGGACTAACAATGAGCAGTTCTTC. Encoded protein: CAISATGTNNEQFF.

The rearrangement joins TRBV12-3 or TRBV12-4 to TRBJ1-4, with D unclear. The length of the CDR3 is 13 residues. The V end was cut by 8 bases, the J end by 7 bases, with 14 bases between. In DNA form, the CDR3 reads TGTGCCAGCGGAACATCGGGAAGTGAAAAACTGTTTTTT. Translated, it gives CASGTSGSEKLFF.

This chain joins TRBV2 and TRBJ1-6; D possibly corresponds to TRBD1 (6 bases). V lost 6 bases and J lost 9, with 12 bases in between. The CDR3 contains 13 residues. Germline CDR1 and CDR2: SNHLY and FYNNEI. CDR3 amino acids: CASSAGAVSPLHF. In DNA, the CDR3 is TGTGCCAGCAGCGCAGGGGCGGTTTCACCCCTCCACTTT.

The CDR3, as DNA: TGTGCCAGCAGCTATGGGCTGAACACCGGGGAGCTGTTTTTT. It specifies CASSYGLNTGELFF. J is TRBJ2-2 and V is TRBV7-2; D call uncertain. There are 14 residues in the CDR3. V lost 4 bases, J lost 1 base, and 7 bases lay in between. Germline CDR1 is SGHTA and CDR2 is FQGNSA.

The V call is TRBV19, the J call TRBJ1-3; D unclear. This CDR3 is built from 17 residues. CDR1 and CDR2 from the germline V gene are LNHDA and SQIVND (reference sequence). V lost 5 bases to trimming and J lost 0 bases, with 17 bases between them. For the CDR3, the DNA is TGTGCCAGTAGTCCCCAGGCCGATAAAACCTCTGGAAACACCATATATTTT. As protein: CASSPQADKTSGNTIYF.

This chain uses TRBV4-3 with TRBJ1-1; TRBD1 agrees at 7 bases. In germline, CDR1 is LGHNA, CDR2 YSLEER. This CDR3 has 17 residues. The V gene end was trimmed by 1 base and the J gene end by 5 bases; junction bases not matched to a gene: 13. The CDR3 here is CASSQVRIGAGGTEAFF. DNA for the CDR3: TGCGCCAGCAGCCAAGTTCGGATTGGGGCAGGGGGAACTGAAGCTTTCTTT.

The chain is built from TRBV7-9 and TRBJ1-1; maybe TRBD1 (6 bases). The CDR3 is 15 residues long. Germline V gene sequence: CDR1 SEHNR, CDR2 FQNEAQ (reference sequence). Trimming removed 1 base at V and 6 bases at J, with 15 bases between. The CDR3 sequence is CASSLVAGALAEAFF. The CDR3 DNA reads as TGTGCCAGCAGCTTAGTGGCGGGGGCTTTGGCTGAAGCTTTCTTT.

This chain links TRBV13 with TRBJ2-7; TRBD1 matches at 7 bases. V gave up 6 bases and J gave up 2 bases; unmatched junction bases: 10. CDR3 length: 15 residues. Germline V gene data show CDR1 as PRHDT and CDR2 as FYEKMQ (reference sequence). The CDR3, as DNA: TGTGCCAGCAGTAGAGGGGGCCCAGCCCCCTACGAGCAGTACTTC. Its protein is CASSRGGPAPYEQYF. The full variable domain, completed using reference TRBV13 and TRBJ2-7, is AAGVIQSPRHLIKEKRETATLKCYPIPRHDTVYWYQQGPGQDPQFLISFYEKMQSDKGSIPDRFSAQQFSDYHSELNMSSLELGDSALYFCASSRGGPAPYEQYFGPGTRLTVT.

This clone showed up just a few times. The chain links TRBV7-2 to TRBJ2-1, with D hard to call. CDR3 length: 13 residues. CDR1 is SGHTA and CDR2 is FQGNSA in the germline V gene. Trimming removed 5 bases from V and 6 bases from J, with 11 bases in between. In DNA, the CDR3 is TGTGCCAGCAGCCCCCTTTTGGCCAATGAGCAGTTCTTC. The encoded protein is CASSPLLANEQFF.

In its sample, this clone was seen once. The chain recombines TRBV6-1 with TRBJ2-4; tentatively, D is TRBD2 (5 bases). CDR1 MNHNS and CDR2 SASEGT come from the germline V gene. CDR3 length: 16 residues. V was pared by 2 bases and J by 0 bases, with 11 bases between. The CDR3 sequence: CASSELRGVAKNIQYF. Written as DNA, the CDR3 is TGTGCCAGCAGTGAATTACGGGGAGTAGCCAAAAACATTCAGTACTTC.

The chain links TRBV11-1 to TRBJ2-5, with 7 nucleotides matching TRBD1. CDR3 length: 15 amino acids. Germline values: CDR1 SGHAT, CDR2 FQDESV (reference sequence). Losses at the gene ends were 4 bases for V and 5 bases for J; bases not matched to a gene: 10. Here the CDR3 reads CASSSPQQGTETQYF. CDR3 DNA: TGTGCCAGCAGCTCACCCCAACAGGGGACGGAGACCCAGTACTTC.

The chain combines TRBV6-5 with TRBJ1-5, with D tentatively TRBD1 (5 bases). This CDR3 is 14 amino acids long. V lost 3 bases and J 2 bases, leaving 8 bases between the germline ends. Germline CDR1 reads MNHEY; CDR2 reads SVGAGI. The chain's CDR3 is CASSYSGGNQPQHF. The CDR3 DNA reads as TGTGCCAGCAGTTATTCGGGGGGCAATCAGCCCCAGCATTTT.

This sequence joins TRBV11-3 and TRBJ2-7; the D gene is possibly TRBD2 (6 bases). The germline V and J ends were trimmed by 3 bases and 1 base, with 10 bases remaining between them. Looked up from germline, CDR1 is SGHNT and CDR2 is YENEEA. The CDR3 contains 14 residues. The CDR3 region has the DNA TGTGCCAGCAGCTTGAACGGGGGATCCTACGAGCAGTACTTC. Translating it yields CASSLNGGSYEQYF.

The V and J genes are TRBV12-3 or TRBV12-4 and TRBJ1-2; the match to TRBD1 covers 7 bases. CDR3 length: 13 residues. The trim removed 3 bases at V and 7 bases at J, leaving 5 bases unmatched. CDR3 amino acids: CASSFTHRGGYTF. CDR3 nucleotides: TGTGCCAGCAGTTTCACTCACAGGGGTGGCTACACCTTC.

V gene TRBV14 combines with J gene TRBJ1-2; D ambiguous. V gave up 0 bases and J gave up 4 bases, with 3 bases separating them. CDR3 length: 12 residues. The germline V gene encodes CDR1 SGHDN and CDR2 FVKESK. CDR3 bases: TGTGCCAGCAGCCAAGACAGCTATGGCTACACCTTC. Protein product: CASSQDSYGYTF.

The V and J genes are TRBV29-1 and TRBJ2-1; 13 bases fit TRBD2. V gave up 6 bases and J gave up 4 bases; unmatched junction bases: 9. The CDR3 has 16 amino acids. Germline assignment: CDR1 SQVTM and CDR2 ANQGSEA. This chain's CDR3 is CSVDTGTSGAYNEQFF. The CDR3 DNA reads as TGCAGCGTCGACACCGGGACTAGCGGGGCATACAATGAGCAGTTCTTC.

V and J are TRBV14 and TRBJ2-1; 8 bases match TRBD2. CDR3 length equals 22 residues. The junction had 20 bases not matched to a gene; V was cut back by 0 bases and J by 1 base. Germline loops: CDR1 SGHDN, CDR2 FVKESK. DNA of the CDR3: TGTGCCAGCAGCCAAGAATCTTCTCGGTGGGCGGGGGGCGAAAATTCCTACAATGAGCAGTTCTTC. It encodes CASSQESSRWAGGENSYNEQFF.

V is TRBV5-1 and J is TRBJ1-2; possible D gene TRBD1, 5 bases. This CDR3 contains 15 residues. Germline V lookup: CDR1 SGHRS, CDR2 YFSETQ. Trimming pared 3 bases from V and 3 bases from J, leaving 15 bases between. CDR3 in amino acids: CASSSDLGGDYGYTF. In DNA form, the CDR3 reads TGCGCCAGCAGCTCTGATCTGGGGGGAGACTATGGCTACACCTTC.

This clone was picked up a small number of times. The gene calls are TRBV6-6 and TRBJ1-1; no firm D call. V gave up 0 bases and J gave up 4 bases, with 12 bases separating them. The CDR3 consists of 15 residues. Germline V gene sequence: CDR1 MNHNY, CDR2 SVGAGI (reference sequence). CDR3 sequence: CASSYSFPPGTEAFF. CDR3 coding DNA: TGTGCCAGCAGTTACTCGTTCCCCCCGGGCACTGAAGCTTTCTTT.

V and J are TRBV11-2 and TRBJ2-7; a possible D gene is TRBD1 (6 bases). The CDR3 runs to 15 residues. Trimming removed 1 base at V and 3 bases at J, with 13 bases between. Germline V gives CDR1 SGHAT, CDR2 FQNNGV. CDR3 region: CASSLGGRGIYEQYF. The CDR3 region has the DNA TGTGCCAGCAGCTTAGGTGGCAGGGGTATCTACGAGCAGTACTTC.

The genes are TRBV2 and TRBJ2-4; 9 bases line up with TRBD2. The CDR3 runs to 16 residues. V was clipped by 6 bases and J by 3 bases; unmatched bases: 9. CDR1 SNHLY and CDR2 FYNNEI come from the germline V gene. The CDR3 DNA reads TGTGCCAGCAGCGGCAGAAATAGCGGGGGCAAAAACATTCAGTACTTC. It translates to CASSGRNSGGKNIQYF.

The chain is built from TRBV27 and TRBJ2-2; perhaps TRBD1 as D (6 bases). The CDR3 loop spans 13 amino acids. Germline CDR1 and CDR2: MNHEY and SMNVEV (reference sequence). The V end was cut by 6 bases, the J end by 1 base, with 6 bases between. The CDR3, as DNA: TGTGCCAGCAGGACAGGGAACACCGGGGAGCTGTTTTTT. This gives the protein CASRTGNTGELFF.

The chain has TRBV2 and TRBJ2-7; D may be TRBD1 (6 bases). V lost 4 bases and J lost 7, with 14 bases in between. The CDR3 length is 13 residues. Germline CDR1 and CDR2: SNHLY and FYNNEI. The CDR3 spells CASSVTGLGEQYF. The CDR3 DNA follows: TGTGCCAGCAGTGTTACAGGGCTCGGGGAGCAGTACTTC.

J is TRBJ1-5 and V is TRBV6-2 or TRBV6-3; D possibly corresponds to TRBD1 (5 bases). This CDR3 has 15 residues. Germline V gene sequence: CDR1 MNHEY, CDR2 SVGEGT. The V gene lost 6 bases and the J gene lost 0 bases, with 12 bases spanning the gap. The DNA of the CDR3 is TGTGCCAGCAGCCTGACAGAGCTTAGCAATCAGCCCCAGCATTTT. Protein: CASSLTELSNQPQHF.

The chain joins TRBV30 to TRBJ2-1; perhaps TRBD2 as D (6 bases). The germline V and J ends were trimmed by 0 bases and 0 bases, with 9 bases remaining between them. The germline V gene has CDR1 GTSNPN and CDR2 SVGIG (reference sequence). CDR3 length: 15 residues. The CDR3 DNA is TGTGCCTGGAGTGTGGGGAGGAGCTCCTACAATGAGCAGTTCTTC. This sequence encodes CAWSVGRSSYNEQFF.

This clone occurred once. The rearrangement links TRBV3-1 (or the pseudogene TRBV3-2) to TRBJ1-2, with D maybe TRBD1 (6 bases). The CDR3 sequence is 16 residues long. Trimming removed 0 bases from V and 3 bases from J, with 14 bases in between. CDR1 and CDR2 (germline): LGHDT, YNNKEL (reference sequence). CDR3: CASSQDEGTPYYGYTF. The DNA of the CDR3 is TGTGCCAGCAGCCAAGATGAAGGGACACCTTACTATGGCTACACCTTC.